The clone carrying this TCR beta chain was recorded at least ten times. What it binds is not known. There were TCR beta CDR3 regions amplified from RNA transcripts. Primed by the HTBI set, a first-round RT-PCR was run on the TCR CDR3. TCRdb ran MiXCR on the multiplex PCR reads and lists one entry per CDR3 protein. The table has hundreds of thousands of distinct CDR3 sequences, approximately 18% seen once. The data are from a study of T cells in Graves' hyperthyroidism and ophthalmopathy. General study findings and limits: Most thyroid clonotypes expanded above 0.001 were also detected in blood.

The CDR3 has 13 amino acids. Per the germline V gene, CDR1 is KGHSH and CDR2 is LQKENI. V was shortened by 3 bases and J by 8 bases, with 11 bases between the two germline ends. The sequence came from a man aged 45-65 years with Graves' ophthalmopathy. The chain recombines TRBV18 with TRBJ2-1; D is undetermined. The sequencing sample was made of blood. The CDR3: CASSPGFPDEQFF. The CDR3 region has the DNA TGTGCCAGCTCACCGGGATTTCCGGATGAGCAGTTCTTC.